A single sample gave rise to the 21 T cell receptor beta chains below, sequenced in a study of T cell responses to AZD1222 COVID-19 vaccine (dated by TCRdb to the early 2020s). Preparation of the library involved the immunoSEQ multiplex PCR assay. In its TCRdb copy, this immuneACCESS table keeps in-frame sequences only and misses some clones. Where compared with another copy, unresolved V genes explain less than half of these, and the others have no known cause. This sample gives about 96,000 clones in total; almost 90% of them show up just once. About 26% of the sample is held by the ten biggest clonotypes. The time point label for this specimen denotes: baseline before first vaccination. The sequencing used peripheral blood, collected on day 0 of AZD1222 vaccination. The origin of the receptors is an adult in good health.

The V call is TRBV10-3, the J call TRBJ2-1; the match to TRBD1 covers 9 bases. This CDR3 contains 17 residues. Germline CDR1 and CDR2: ENHRY and SYGVKD. V lost 2 bases to trimming and J lost 3 bases; unmatched junction nucleotides: 8. Written as DNA, the CDR3 is TGTGCCATCAGTGAGAGGATGGGGACAGGGAACTACAATGAGCAGTTCTTC. Its translation is CAISERMGTGNYNEQFF.

The chain links TRBV10-3 to TRBJ1-2; 10 bases align to TRBD1. There are 14 residues in the CDR3. The V gene's germline CDR1 is ENHRY and CDR2 SYGVKD. The V and J ends lost 5 bases and 6 bases, in that order; junction bases with no gene match: 6. CDR3 loop: CAISIGQGVHGYTF. The CDR3 region has the DNA TGTGCCATCAGTATTGGACAGGGGGTGCATGGCTACACCTTC.

The J gene is TRBJ2-6, the V gene TRBV2; TRBD1 agrees at 7 bases. This CDR3 has 15 amino acids. Germline assignment: CDR1 SNHLY and CDR2 FYNNEI. With 3 bases clipped from V and 4 bases from J, the junction kept 3 bases outside the gene matches. The CDR3 loop is CASSDRGSGANVLTF. The CDR3 DNA sequence: TGTGCCAGCAGTGACAGGGGGTCAGGGGCCAACGTCCTGACTTTC.

The chain uses TRBV27 and TRBJ2-3; the match to TRBD1 covers 8 bases. CDR1 and CDR2 (germline): MNHEY, SMNVEV (reference sequence). The CDR3 totals 20 residues. The V and J ends lost 5 bases and 3 bases, in that order; junction bases with no gene match: 22. CDR3 in DNA: TGTGCCAGCAGTCAACGCCGACAGGGGATCCGGACTTTCCCAACAGATACGCAGTATTTT. Translated: CASSQRRQGIRTFPTDTQYF.

The chain recombines TRBV6-1 with TRBJ2-1; TRBD2 agrees at 9 bases. Losses at the gene ends were 3 bases for V and 7 bases for J; bases not matched to a gene: 10. Germline V gene data show CDR1 as MNHNS and CDR2 as SASEGT. CDR3 size: 16 residues. The CDR3 coding sequence is TGTGCCAGCAGTGAGGACCTAGCGGGACTACCGAATGAGCAGTTCTTC. It encodes CASSEDLAGLPNEQFF.

This clone was observed a few times. The CDR3 sequence is CASSEGDSNQPQHF. The CDR3 DNA follows: TGTGCCAGCAGCGAGGGAGATAGCAATCAGCCCCAGCATTTT. J is TRBJ1-5 and V is TRBV6-2 or TRBV6-3; D call uncertain. Germline V gene data show CDR1 as MNHEY and CDR2 as SVGEGT. Trimming took 6 bases from V and 0 from J, leaving 9 bases between them. CDR3 length: 14 residues.

The V call is TRBV28, the J call TRBJ1-1; D perhaps matches TRBD1 (6 bases). The CDR3 loop spans 13 amino acids. Germline V gene lookup returns CDR1 MDHEN and CDR2 SYDVKM. V lost 5 bases and J 5 bases, leaving 12 bases between the germline ends. CDR3 protein: CASSRQEGTEAFF. CDR3 bases: TGTGCCAGCAGTCGACAGGAAGGAACTGAAGCTTTCTTT. Full variable domain (outside the CDR3, taken from reference TRBV28 and TRBJ1-1): DVKVTQSSRYLVKRTGEKVFLECVQDMDHENMFWYRQDPGLGLRLIYFSYDVKMKEKGDIPEGYSVSREKKERFSLILESASTNQTSMYLCASSRQEGTEAFFGQGTRLTVV.

The genes are TRBV7-9 and TRBJ1-5; weak D call: TRBD1 (5 bases). The germline V and J ends were trimmed by 5 bases and 6 bases, with 14 bases remaining between them. CDR1 and CDR2 (germline): SEHNR, FQNEAQ (reference sequence). This CDR3 spans 14 amino acids. The CDR3 nucleotides are TGTGCCAGCAGCCCCGCGGGGGACGGTCAGCCCCAGCATTTT. It translates to CASSPAGDGQPQHF. The full variable domain, its missing parts supplied by reference TRBV7-9 and TRBJ1-5, is DTGVSQNPRHKITKRGQNVTFRCDPISEHNRLYWYRQTLGQGPEFLTYFQNEAQLEKSRLLSDRFSAERPKGSFSTLEIQRTEQGDSAMYLCASSPAGDGQPQHFGDGTRLSIL.

The rearrangement uses TRBV28 and TRBJ2-3; the D call may be TRBD1 or TRBD2 (6 bases each). Germline V CDR1 and CDR2: MDHEN, SYDVKM. V lost 8 bases and J lost 4, with 13 bases in between. This CDR3 is built from 13 residues. The CDR3 bases are TGTGCCAGCTACTTGGGGGGCCCAGATACGCAGTATTTT. Protein product: CASYLGGPDTQYF.

This rearrangement joins TRBV10-3 to TRBJ2-2; TRBD1 matches 7 bases. V lost 4 bases to trimming and J lost 5 bases; unmatched junction nucleotides: 10. Germline CDR1 ENHRY, CDR2 SYGVKD. The CDR3 extends over 16 amino acids. The CDR3 protein is CAISGLQGSGTGELFF. CDR3 DNA: TGTGCCATCAGTGGGCTACAGGGGAGTGGGACCGGGGAGCTGTTTTTT.

V gene TRBV6-5 combines with J gene TRBJ1-5; no clear D. The germline V gene has CDR1 MNHEY and CDR2 SVGAGI. Trimming removed 6 bases from V and 4 bases from J, with 13 bases in between. The CDR3 runs 14 residues. The CDR3 sequence: CASSRQSTNQPQHF. CDR3 DNA: TGTGCCAGCAGCAGACAATCGACAAATCAGCCCCAGCATTTT.

The J gene is TRBJ2-1, the V gene TRBV19; D is undetermined. V lost 10 bases, J lost 4 bases, and 8 bases lay in between. The germline V gene encodes CDR1 LNHDA and CDR2 SQIVND (reference sequence). CDR3 length: 11 residues. CDR3 sequence: CAIGDYNEQFF. The CDR3 DNA reads TGTGCCATCGGCGATTACAATGAGCAGTTCTTC.

DNA of the CDR3: TGTGCCAGCAGTTACTCTCTAGCCCAGAATGAGCAGTTCTTC. This translates into CASSYSLAQNEQFF. The J gene is TRBJ2-1, the V gene TRBV6-5; perhaps TRBD2 as D (5 bases). This CDR3 contains 14 residues. The germline gives CDR1 MNHEY, CDR2 SVGAGI. Trimming removed 0 bases at V and 7 bases at J, with 10 bases between.

This sequence joins TRBV19 and TRBJ1-5; D not resolved. Looked up from germline, CDR1 is LNHDA and CDR2 is SQIVND (reference sequence). The V gene lost 4 bases and the J gene lost 0 bases, with 10 bases spanning the gap. The CDR3 sequence is 15 residues long. The CDR3 reads CASSRVSNSNQPQHF. The CDR3 DNA sequence: TGTGCCAGTAGTAGGGTGAGCAATAGCAATCAGCCCCAGCATTTT.

V and J are TRBV7-2 and TRBJ1-5, with a possible D match to TRBD1 (5 bases). The CDR3 has 15 residues. From germline, CDR1 is SGHTA and CDR2 FQGNSA. The V end was cut by 5 bases, the J end by 2 bases, with 13 bases between. The CDR3 bases are TGTGCCAGCAGCACTTGGGGGGAAGGCAATCAGCCCCAGCATTTT. This sequence encodes CASSTWGEGNQPQHF.

The chain recombines TRBV9 with TRBJ2-1; the match to TRBD1 covers 7 bases. CDR1 is SGDLS, CDR2 YYNGEE, per germline. The V gene end was trimmed by 3 bases and the J gene end by 4 bases; junction bases not matched to a gene: 10. There are 16 residues in the CDR3. The CDR3 spells CASSAQGDTVYNEQFF. CDR3 coding DNA: TGTGCCAGCAGCGCCCAGGGGGACACGGTATACAATGAGCAGTTCTTC.

The chain combines TRBV28 with TRBJ1-2; D might be TRBD1 (5 bases). CDR1 is MDHEN and CDR2 is SYDVKM in the germline V gene. This CDR3 is 13 amino acids long. Deletions cut 4 bases from V and 4 bases from J, with 10 bases between. This CDR3 reads CASSSLTGYGYTF. The CDR3 DNA sequence: TGTGCCAGCAGTTCCCTCACAGGCTATGGCTACACCTTC.

The chain combines TRBV12-3 or TRBV12-4 with TRBJ2-3; D gene ambiguous. The CDR3 consists of 13 residues. Between the trimmed V and J ends, which lost 5 bases and 4 bases, there was a span of 10 bases. The CDR3 sequence is CASSLQTSDTQYF. CDR3 bases: TGTGCCAGCAGTCTTCAGACGTCAGATACGCAGTATTTT.

This rearrangement joins TRBV28 to TRBJ1-2, with D unresolved. The CDR3 covers 14 residues. The ends were cut back, 3 bases at V and 4 bases at J, with 12 bases in the middle. The germline V gene has CDR1 MDHEN and CDR2 SYDVKM. The CDR3 sequence: CASSLLGLGYGYTF. The CDR3 nucleotides read TGTGCCAGCAGTTTGTTGGGTTTGGGCTATGGCTACACCTTC.

The chain recombines TRBV5-3 with TRBJ2-3; D may be TRBD1 or TRBD2 (6 bases each). TRBV5-3 is filed as an ORF, its function uncertain. CDR3 length: 14 residues. With 4 bases removed from V and 1 base from J, the gap between germline ends came to 10 bases. CDR3 residues: CARSRRGGTDTQYF. As DNA, the CDR3 is TGTGCCAGAAGCCGAAGGGGGGGCACAGATACGCAGTATTTT.

The chain links TRBV24-1 to TRBJ2-7, with 7 bases that match TRBD1. Germline trimming cut 4 bases from V and 3 bases from J; bases unmatched to any gene: 5. The V gene's germline CDR1 is KGHDR and CDR2 SFDVKD. This CDR3 spans 14 amino acids. CDR3 DNA sequence: TGTGCCACCAGTGACCCGGGACAGAGCTACGAGCAGTACTTC. This sequence encodes CATSDPGQSYEQYF.